The 21 T cell receptor beta chains in this list originate from one sample, sequenced in a study of T cell responses to AZD1222 COVID-19 vaccine. Some clones are missing from TCRdb's copy, which holds only in-frame ones; the method was immunoSEQ multiplex PCR. The table shows 100,000 to 130,000 clones, with around 92% occurring only once. This material consisted of peripheral blood, taken on day 0 of AZD1222 vaccination. These receptors all stem from an adult in good health.

The genes are TRBV5-1 and TRBJ1-3; D is unclear. Germline V gene data show CDR1 as SGHRS and CDR2 as YFSETQ. The germline V and J ends were trimmed by 4 bases and 2 bases, with 13 bases remaining between them. The CDR3 is 15 residues long. CDR3 DNA: TGCGCCAGCAGCCTCCGTGCCGGTACTGGAAACACCATATATTTT. Protein product: CASSLRAGTGNTIYF. Variable domain in full (rest from reference TRBV5-1 and TRBJ1-3): KAGVTQTPRYLIKTRGQQVTLSCSPISGHRSVSWYQQTPGQGLQFLFEYFSETQRNKGNFPGRFSGRQFSNSRSEMNVSTLELGDSALYLCASSLRAGTGNTIYFGEGSWLTVV.

For this clone: Within the sample, other DNA sequences also encode this same CDR3. The chain employs TRBV18 and TRBJ2-7; 9 nucleotides line up with TRBD1. CDR1 and CDR2 (germline): KGHSH, LQKENI. CDR3 length: 15 residues. Trimming removed 6 bases from V and 4 bases from J; junction bases left unmatched: 10. The CDR3 region has the DNA TGTGCCAGCTCTCGCGAGGGGACAGGGAGTTACGAGCAGTACTTC. It specifies CASSREGTGSYEQYF.

The chain uses TRBV5-1 and TRBJ1-1; D call uncertain. The CDR3 spans 12 residues. From germline, CDR1 is SGHRS and CDR2 YFSETQ. The V end lost 4 bases, the J end lost 5 bases, and 9 bases lay between the germline ends. The DNA for the CDR3 is TGCGCCAGCAGCCCAGCGGGAACTGAAGCTTTCTTT. Protein product: CASSPAGTEAFF.

This clone has more than one count but fewer than ten. The CDR3: CASSLNPGLGELFF. The CDR3 DNA sequence: TGTGCCAGCAGCTTAAACCCCGGATTGGGGGAGCTGTTTTTT. The rearrangement uses TRBV7-3 and TRBJ2-2; D is ambiguous. Germline values: CDR1 SGHTA, CDR2 FQGTGA. V was shortened by 1 base and J by 8 bases, with 11 bases between the two germline ends. This CDR3 has 14 residues.

The chain carries TRBV9 and TRBJ2-1, with D possibly TRBD1 on 6 matching bases. This CDR3 is 14 amino acids long. The V gene's germline CDR1 is SGDLS and CDR2 YYNGEE. V lost 3 bases, J lost 6 bases, and 13 bases lay in between. The CDR3 bases are TGTGCCAGCAGCGATACAGGGTGGGGCAATGAGCAGTTCTTC. This codes for CASSDTGWGNEQFF. The full variable domain, rest sourced from reference TRBV9 and TRBJ2-1, is DSGVTQTPKHLITATGQRVTLRCSPRSGDLSVYWYQQSLDQGLQFLIQYYNGEERAKGNILERFSAQQFPDLHSELNLSSLELGDSALYFCASSDTGWGNEQFFGPGTRLTVL.

CDR3 in DNA: TGTGCCAGCAGCGCCCCTCAAAGTAACCGCAATGAGCAGTTCTTC. This translates into CASSAPQSNRNEQFF. The chain couples TRBV9 to TRBJ2-1; unclear D gene. The CDR3 contains 15 residues. Trimming took off 3 bases at V and 6 bases at J, with 16 bases between the two ends. Per germline, CDR1 SGDLS and CDR2 YYNGEE.

This CDR3 is CASLQTNYGYTF. The DNA of the CDR3 is TGTGCCAGTTTGCAGACCAACTATGGCTACACCTTC. V gene TRBV19 combines with J gene TRBJ1-2, with D unresolved. There are 12 residues in the CDR3. Deletions cut 8 bases from V and 2 bases from J, with 9 bases between. Germline V gives CDR1 LNHDA, CDR2 SQIVND (reference sequence).

CDR3: CASSLGSGWTEAFF. CDR3 DNA: TGCGCCAGCAGCTTGGGCTCAGGGTGGACTGAAGCTTTCTTT. This chain links TRBV5-1 with TRBJ1-1; D is perhaps TRBD1 (5 bases). Between the trimmed V and J ends, which lost 0 bases and 5 bases, there was a span of 11 bases. There are 14 residues in the CDR3. Germline CDR1 SGHRS, CDR2 YFSETQ.

This sequence joins TRBV6-2 or TRBV6-3 and TRBJ1-2; D is uncertain. Trimming took 2 bases from V and 5 from J, leaving 9 bases between them. Germline V CDR1 and CDR2: MNHEY, SVGEGT. This CDR3 region has 13 residues. The CDR3 is CASSYGNLYGYTF. In DNA, the CDR3 is TGTGCCAGCAGTTACGGGAACCTTTATGGCTACACCTTC.

V is TRBV3-1 (or the pseudogene TRBV3-2) and J is TRBJ2-7; D ambiguous. The germline V gene encodes CDR1 LGHDT and CDR2 YNNKEL (reference sequence). The CDR3 runs to 13 residues. V was cut by 1 base and J by 4 bases, with 8 bases left in between. Here the CDR3 reads CASSQVLRYEQYF. The CDR3 DNA sequence: TGTGCCAGCAGCCAAGTTTTGAGGTACGAGCAGTACTTC.

This clone was seen more than once but under ten times. The chain couples TRBV7-6 to TRBJ1-3, with D hard to call. The CDR3 is made up of 15 amino acids. CDR1 is SGHVS and CDR2 is FNYEAQ in the germline V gene. With 1 base removed from V and 5 bases from J, the gap between germline ends came to 12 bases. In DNA, the CDR3 is TGTGCCAGCAGCTTAGACGTCGGGGTTCGAAACACCATATATTTT. It encodes CASSLDVGVRNTIYF.

The rearrangement uses TRBV7-2 and TRBJ1-1; the D is unclear. V was trimmed by 2 bases and J by 4 bases, leaving 14 bases between them. The CDR3 runs 15 residues. Per the germline V gene, CDR1 is SGHTA and CDR2 is FQGNSA. The DNA for the CDR3 is TGTGCCAGCAGCTTAATAAGGGCAGCTTCCACTGAAGCTTTCTTT. This gives the protein CASSLIRAASTEAFF.

The J gene is TRBJ1-1, the V gene TRBV30; TRBD1 matches at 8 bases. Germline V CDR1 and CDR2: GTSNPN, SVGIG (reference sequence). Trimming cost V 2 bases and J 4 bases; bases outside gene matches: 12. The CDR3 covers 16 residues. The CDR3: CAWSSSRTGRATEAFF. In nucleotides, the CDR3 is TGTGCCTGGAGTTCCTCTCGGACAGGGCGAGCCACTGAAGCTTTCTTT.

This clone was seen a few times. The gene calls are TRBV28 and TRBJ2-7; 9 positions match TRBD2. The CDR3 consists of 17 residues. The germline V gene encodes CDR1 MDHEN and CDR2 SYDVKM. J gave up 3 bases and V 2 bases, and 11 bases lay outside the gene matches. In DNA form, the CDR3 reads TGTGCCAGCAGTTTAGCGGGAGGGTGGAAGATTGGCTACGAGCAGTACTTC. Translation gives CASSLAGGWKIGYEQYF.

This rearrangement joins TRBV6-5 to TRBJ1-2, with 11 bases lining up with TRBD1. In germline, CDR1 is MNHEY, CDR2 SVGAGI. With V trimmed by 9 bases and J by 5 bases, 11 bases remained unmatched. This CDR3 contains 15 residues. CDR3: CASHHAGTGGYGYTF. In DNA, the CDR3 is TGTGCCAGTCACCACGCCGGGACAGGGGGGTATGGCTACACCTTC.

The chain carries TRBV20-1 and TRBJ2-3; 11 nucleotides align to TRBD2. The CDR3 sequence is 16 residues long. Germline trimming cut 3 bases from V and 5 bases from J; bases unmatched to any gene: 10. The germline V gene encodes CDR1 DFQATT and CDR2 SNEGSKA (reference sequence). CDR3 nucleotides: TGCAGTGCTAGTTCATCGGGACTAGCGGAGAGAGATACGCAGTATTTT. Translated: CSASSSGLAERDTQYF.

The rearrangement joins TRBV6-5 to TRBJ1-2, with D hard to call. The V end lost 7 bases, the J end lost 6 bases, and 21 bases lay between the germline ends. Per the germline V gene, CDR1 is MNHEY and CDR2 is SVGAGI. The CDR3 consists of 15 residues. CDR3 protein: CASTWNPGSKDGYTF. CDR3 coding DNA: TGTGCCAGCACCTGGAACCCCGGGTCCAAGGATGGCTACACCTTC.

This clone was picked up a small number of times. The CDR3 region has the DNA TGTGCCAGCAGCCCCGGGACGCTCGGAAACACCATATATTTT. This codes for CASSPGTLGNTIYF. The chain links TRBV7-2 to TRBJ1-3, with D perhaps matching TRBD1 (5 bases). Trimming removed 5 bases from V and 4 bases from J, with 12 bases in between. The CDR3 spans 14 residues. Germline values: CDR1 SGHTA, CDR2 FQGNSA.

This clone occurred once. This chain connects TRBV30 to TRBJ1-5, with D perhaps matching TRBD1 (5 bases). Germline CDR1 reads GTSNPN; CDR2 reads SVGIG (reference sequence). The CDR3 runs to 14 residues. Deletions cut 6 bases from V and 0 bases from J, with 12 bases between. The CDR3 protein is CACDSGYSNQPQHF. The CDR3 nucleotides read TGTGCCTGCGACAGTGGCTATAGCAATCAGCCCCAGCATTTT.

J is TRBJ2-7 and V is TRBV27; 8 bases are a match to TRBD2. Germline V lookup: CDR1 MNHEY, CDR2 SMNVEV (reference sequence). The trim removed 4 bases at V and 2 bases at J, leaving 7 bases unmatched. The CDR3 is 15 residues long. The CDR3 loop is CASSSKAGEPYEQYF. Written as DNA, the CDR3 is TGTGCCAGCAGTTCTAAAGCGGGGGAACCCTACGAGCAGTACTTC.

The J gene is TRBJ1-2, the V gene TRBV28; D not certain. The CDR3 is made up of 13 amino acids. V lost 3 bases, J lost 2 bases, and 7 bases lay in between. Germline values: CDR1 MDHEN, CDR2 SYDVKM. The CDR3 coding sequence is TGTGCCAGCAGTTTCTCCCGAAACTATGGCTACACCTTC. This translates into CASSFSRNYGYTF.